A selection of T cell receptor beta chains follows, all from one sample in a study of PD-L1 blockade in urothelial cancer. Clones were sequenced by immunoSEQ multiplex PCR, and TCRdb holds only the in-frame ones, with some missing. The table records over 20,000 clones, 90% to 95% of them present only once. The material sequenced was PBMCs, taken around atezolizumab (anti-PD-L1) treatment. The receptor source for this set is a woman aged 60 to 75 with urothelial cancer. The conserved cysteine and the conserved F or W are not part of the CDR3 here.

j_gene	v_gene	CDR3aa
TRBJ1-6	TRBV5-1	ASSLRGYNSPLH
TRBJ1-1	TRBV5-4	ASSFQTGRNTEAF
TRBJ2-3	TRBV7-8	ASSPGGHGSTDTQY
TRBJ2-1	TRBV19	ASSRGRDYHPYNEQF
TRBJ2-7	TRBV7-3	ASSLTGQGNYEQY
TRBJ1-5	TRBV4-1	ASSKEGGEGLGPQH
TRBJ2-7	TRBV28	ASSRTGGLAGDR
TRBJ2-1	TRBV7-9	ASSYRDRGLYEQF
TRBJ2-6	TRBV10-3	ATSGGLAGGSSGANVLT
TRBJ1-5	TRBV19	ASSINGDSNQPQH
TRBJ1-6	TRBV21-1	ASRFGQGRTPLH
TRBJ1-6	TRBV5-1	ASSRDRDRGNSPLH
TRBJ1-2	TRBV28	ASSLTQSFYGYT
TRBJ2-2	TRBV2	ASRDLAGGNTGELF
TRBJ2-1	TRBV19	ASSVGLASIGEQF
TRBJ2-2	TRBV27	ASSLGGLAGELF
TRBJ2-7	TRBV4-3	ASSQDNPGGSYEQY
TRBJ2-5	TRBV15	ATSTTGGREGPETQY
TRBJ1-1	TRBV19	ASSIRSVAGGNTEAF
TRBJ2-7	TRBV19	ASRQGFGEQY
TRBJ2-7	TRBV10-3	AIMRPDRGYEQY
TRBJ2-7	TRBV6-5	ASSYSKYREDEQY
TRBJ2-3	TRBV6-5	ASTPPGTGTDTQY
TRBJ2-2	TRBV5-4	ASSPGGAGNTGELF
TRBJ1-4	TRBV27	ASSPLGQGSVNEKLF
TRBJ1-4	TRBV10-3	AISPSINEKLF
TRBJ2-7	TRBV7-6	ASSAAQGVYEQY
TRBJ1-2	TRBV18	ASSPTGDNRDYGYT
TRBJ1-2	TRBV29-1	SAWTGPIYGYT
TRBJ2-7	TRBV7-2	ASSLWEGSGEQY
TRBJ1-1	TRBV2	ASTTYGGLNTEAF
TRBJ2-5	TRBV28	ASIPKAGTGDSGETQY
TRBJ2-7	TRBV5-6	ASSLLATAYEQY
TRBJ2-1	TRBV7-9	ASSYNRGRSQF
TRBJ2-5	TRBV5-5	ASGQAAGRETQY
TRBJ2-5	TRBV7-3	ASSLFGGHGGTQY
TRBJ1-6	TRBV7-2	ASSPWQSVNSPLH
TRBJ2-1	TRBV10-3	AIGLADFNEQF
TRBJ2-7	TRBV2	ASSAVRDEQY
TRBJ1-5	TRBV18	ASSPGAGGTNQPQH
TRBJ2-5	TRBV28	ASSFYGRSRLAPQETQY
TRBJ2-3	TRBV4-3	ASSQDGGEDTQY
TRBJ1-2	TRBV14	ASSQFREPNYGYT
TRBJ1-1	TRBV6-5	ASASGYTEAF
TRBJ2-1	TRBV11-3	ASSLASGRTSGRRNEQF
TRBJ1-3	TRBV5-4	ASSLDQTEGNTIY
TRBJ2-3	TRBV19	ASSMATSGGTDTQY
TRBJ1-5	TRBV19	ASSTNRGRDQPQH
TRBJ1-3	TRBV29-1	SVTKDRGYGNTIY
TRBJ1-5	TRBV6-5	ATRQGLGNQPQH
TRBJ1-1	TRBV19	ASLIGGGFGAF
TRBJ2-1	TRBV5-4	ASSLDRATSEQF
TRBJ2-7	TRBV5-1	ASSLKSGTSGPEQY
TRBJ1-1	TRBV25-1	ASSEIGRTEAF
TRBJ2-7	TRBV10-2	ASRRGSEQY
TRBJ2-5	TRBV5-1	ASRPDRDRSRKTQY
TRBJ1-5	TRBV4-3	ASSQAPGGQPQH
TRBJ2-2	TRBV29-1	SATPLAGGRGELF
TRBJ1-5	TRBV7-2	ASSPRTGVIGNQPQH